A selection of T cell receptor beta chains follows, all from one sample in a study of blood T cell repertoires in COVID-19. Clones were sequenced by immunoSEQ multiplex PCR, and TCRdb holds only the in-frame ones, with some missing. The table lists about 260,000 clones, 80% to 90% of them singletons, with 4.2% in the top ten. What was sequenced was peripheral blood. These receptors all come from a man aged 55 to 70 with acute or convalescent COVID-19. The CDR3 runs from the conserved cysteine through the conserved F or W. A D gene is named only where the DNA matches it firmly. Clone size is not always given. Where it is, it says once, few, many or a class for expanded clones.

d_call	v_call	clone_size	j_call	cdr3_nt	cdr3_aa
TRBD2	TRBV9	NA	TRBJ2-2	TGTGCCAGCAGCGATACACCGGGACTAGCGGGAGGCGGAACCTCCGGGGAGCTGTTTTTT	CASSDTPGLAGGGTSGELFF
TRBD2	TRBV13	NA	TRBJ2-5	TGTGCCACCTCAGAGGGATTAGCGGGGGGGCCGGAGACCCAGTACTTC	CATSEGLAGGPETQYF
TRBD1	TRBV19	NA	TRBJ2-1	TGTGCCATCTCCCCCGGACAGGGGTCTAATGAGCAGTTCTTC	CAISPGQGSNEQFF
TRBD1	TRBV7-3	NA	TRBJ2-5	TGTGCCAGCAGCTTATTAGGGACAGGGGGTGAGACCCAGTACTTC	CASSLLGTGGETQYF
TRBD2	TRBV5-1	few	TRBJ2-3	TGCGCCAGCAGCTTGAGGGCTAGCGGCAGCACAGATACGCAGTATTTT	CASSLRASGSTDTQYF
NA	TRBV7-3	NA	TRBJ1-1	TGTGCCAGCAGCCAGAGGGAGAAGGGAGAGAACACTGAAGCTTTCTTT	CASSQREKGENTEAFF
TRBD2	TRBV5-1	NA	TRBJ2-3	TGCGCCAGCAGCTTGGCTAGCGGGAGGCCCCCCGGCACAGATACGCAGTATTTT	CASSLASGRPPGTDTQYF
NA	TRBV7-9	few	TRBJ2-7	TGTGCCAGCAGCTTAGGGGGGCAGTACGAGCAGTACTTC	CASSLGGQYEQYF
TRBD2	TRBV11-2	NA	TRBJ2-3	TGTGCCAGCAGCTTATCGAGCGTGGGCGGGGGGAACACAGATACGCAGTATTTT	CASSLSSVGGGNTDTQYF
NA	TRBV9	NA	TRBJ1-2	TGTGCCAGCAGCGTAGAAGGTACCGGCCCAGGGATTGGAGGCTACACCTTC	CASSVEGTGPGIGGYTF
TRBD1	TRBV6-5	NA	TRBJ1-1	TGTGCCAGCAGCAAGACAGGGGGGAGGACTGAAGCTTTCTTT	CASSKTGGRTEAFF
TRBD1	TRBV5-1	NA	TRBJ1-1	TGCGCCAGCAGCCCGAGGACAGGGATGAACACTGAAGCTTTCTTT	CASSPRTGMNTEAFF
TRBD1	TRBV18	NA	TRBJ2-7	TGTGCCAGCTCCCGACAGGGCGGGTACGAGCAGTACTTC	CASSRQGGYEQYF
TRBD1	TRBV12-3/TRBV12-4	NA	TRBJ1-2	TGTGCCAGCACCCTGGACAGGGTCGGTGGCTACACCTTC	CASTLDRVGGYTF
NA	TRBV28	NA	TRBJ1-5	TGTGCCAGCAGTCCCGTCCCGAATCAGCCCCAGCATTTT	CASSPVPNQPQHF
TRBD1	TRBV7-8	NA	TRBJ2-3	TGTGCCAGCAGCTTTGGACAGGGCACAGATACGCAGTATTTT	CASSFGQGTDTQYF
NA	TRBV7-9	NA	TRBJ2-1	TGTGCCAGCAGCCCACAGGTTCCCTACAATGAGCAGTTCTTC	CASSPQVPYNEQFF
TRBD2	TRBV6-2/TRBV6-3	NA	TRBJ2-3	TGTGCCAGCAGCCCGACTAGCGGGACGGGCACAGATACGCAGTATTTT	CASSPTSGTGTDTQYF
TRBD1	TRBV27	NA	TRBJ1-5	TGTGCCAGCAGTCCCAGGGGGGACAAAGGGAATCAGCCCCAGCATTTT	CASSPRGDKGNQPQHF
TRBD1	TRBV4-1	NA	TRBJ1-2	TGCGCCAGCAGCCAAGGACAGGGGTATGGCTACACCTTC	CASSQGQGYGYTF
NA	TRBV2	NA	TRBJ1-6	TGTGCCAGCAGGAAGACTGACGGCCGGTCACCCCTCCACTTT	CASRKTDGRSPLHF
TRBD1	TRBV28	NA	TRBJ1-6	TGTGCCAGCAGAACAAACAGGGGTTCACCCCTCCACTTT	CASRTNRGSPLHF
TRBD1	TRBV5-1	NA	TRBJ1-2	TGCGCCAGCAGCCATGGGCCGGGACAGGGGGACTATGGCTACACCTTC	CASSHGPGQGDYGYTF
NA	TRBV7-9	NA	TRBJ1-6	TGTGCCAGCAGCTCCGACACCCAGAGCTCCTATAATTCACCCCTCCACTTT	CASSSDTQSSYNSPLHF
NA	TRBV19	NA	TRBJ2-1	TGTGCCAGTAGTATAGTGGCCGGGTGGGATGAGCAGTTCTTC	CASSIVAGWDEQFF
NA	TRBV28	NA	TRBJ2-2	TGTGCCAGCAGTTTCCAGGGTAGGGCCACCGGGGAGCTGTTTTTT	CASSFQGRATGELFF
NA	TRBV10-1	NA	TRBJ2-2	TGCGCCAGTGGAACGGGACATTCGAACACCGGGGAGCTGTTTTTT	CASGTGHSNTGELFF
TRBD1	TRBV4-2	NA	TRBJ1-2	TGTGCCAGCAGCCAAGCCGGGACAGGGGCCTATGGCTACACCTTC	CASSQAGTGAYGYTF
TRBD1	TRBV6-6	NA	TRBJ2-3	TGTGCCAGCAAAGAGGGGGCCACAGATACGCAGTATTTT	CASKEGATDTQYF
TRBD1	TRBV5-4	NA	TRBJ1-3	TGTGCCAGCAGCTTGGGGGCGACAGGGGGCGAACGAAACACCATATATTTT	CASSLGATGGERNTIYF
TRBD1	TRBV19	few	TRBJ1-5	TGTGCCAGTAGTATAAAGGACAGGGATGCGAGGCCCCAGCATTTT	CASSIKDRDARPQHF
NA	TRBV6-5	NA	TRBJ1-3	TGTGCCAGCAGTTCCCAGACAACGACTGGAAACACCATATATTTT	CASSSQTTTGNTIYF
TRBD2	TRBV7-9	many	TRBJ2-2	TGTGCCAGCAGCATTCCTAGCGGGAGGGACACCGGGGAGCTGTTTTTT	CASSIPSGRDTGELFF
TRBD2	TRBV5-8	few	TRBJ2-2	TGTGCCAGCACTGGCGGGGGGGCCATCACCGGGGAGCTGTTTTTT	CASTGGGAITGELFF
NA	TRBV11-3	NA	TRBJ2-3	TGTGCCAGCAGCTCAGGGTCAGATACGCAGTATTTT	CASSSGSDTQYF
TRBD1	TRBV27	NA	TRBJ1-2	TGTGCCAGCAGTTTAATCCAGGGGGCGCATGGCTACACCTTC	CASSLIQGAHGYTF
NA	TRBV10-3	NA	TRBJ1-5	TGTGCCATCAGTGAGTCGATCGGTAGCAATCAGCCCCAGCATTTT	CAISESIGSNQPQHF
NA	TRBV30	once	TRBJ2-1	TGTGCCTGGAGTAGCCAGCAGGTTCAGGAGCAGTTCTTC	CAWSSQQVQEQFF
TRBD2	TRBV28	few	TRBJ2-3	TGTGCCAGCAGTTTCCCCGGGACTAGCGGGCGGAGAGATACGCAGTATTTT	CASSFPGTSGRRDTQYF
NA	TRBV3-1/TRBV3-2	few	TRBJ1-5	TGTGCCAGCAGCCTACGAACGGGGAGGGTCATGCATTTT	CASSLRTGRVMHF
NA	TRBV7-6	NA	TRBJ1-1	TGTGCCAGCAGCTTAAGCCCCCCGGGGAGGGTGAACACTGAAGCTTTCTTT	CASSLSPPGRVNTEAFF
TRBD1	TRBV9	NA	TRBJ2-3	TGTGCCAGCAGCCCGCGGACAGGGGATTTCACAGATACGCAGTATTTT	CASSPRTGDFTDTQYF